Listed here are 27 T cell receptor beta chains from one sample, sequenced in a study of blood T cell repertoires in COVID-19. The repertoire was sequenced with immunoSEQ multiplex PCR; TCRdb's copy has only in-frame clones and lacks some. This table has approximately 170,000 clones, about 85% appearing once. Sequencing was performed on peripheral blood. These receptors were obtained from a man at least 80 years old with COVID-19, enrolled during active disease.

The CDR3 DNA reads as TGCGCCAGCAGTGAGTCGTCCCCAGGGGGCCGACTGTTTTTT. Protein: CASSESSPGGRLFF. The rearrangement links TRBV10-2 to TRBJ1-4, with TRBD1 matching 8 bases. With 0 bases clipped from V and 13 bases from J, the junction kept 7 bases outside the gene matches. The germline CDR1 and CDR2 sequences are WSHSY and SAAADI. The CDR3 is 14 residues long.

The DNA of the CDR3 is TGTGCCAGCAGTTCGACTAGCAGGGGTACAGATACGCAGTATTTT. Its protein product is CASSSTSRGTDTQYF. V is TRBV28 and J is TRBJ2-3; possibly TRBD2 for D (7 bases). The germline V and J ends were trimmed by 4 bases and 3 bases, with 14 bases remaining between them. CDR3 length: 15 amino acids. From germline, CDR1 is MDHEN and CDR2 SYDVKM.

This chain joins TRBV6-1 and TRBJ2-5; TRBD2 matches at 9 bases. V lost 0 bases and J lost 7; bases outside the gene matches: 9. Germline CDR1 and CDR2: MNHNS and SASEGT. The CDR3 runs to 16 residues. The CDR3 region has the DNA TGTGCCAGCAGTGAAGCGCTGGCGGGGGGGCCAGTGACCCAGTACTTC. This encodes CASSEALAGGPVTQYF.

This clone showed up just once. The chain recombines TRBV3-1 (or the pseudogene TRBV3-2) with TRBJ2-2; weak D call: TRBD1 (6 bases). The CDR3 sequence is 15 residues long. Germline V CDR1 and CDR2: LGHDT, YNNKEL (reference sequence). Trimming shortened V by 4 bases and J by 6 bases, and 15 bases separated the two germline ends. The CDR3 nucleotides read TGTGCCAGCAGCCTACTACAGGGTTTCGCCGGGGAGCTGTTTTTT. Residues: CASSLLQGFAGELFF.

The gene calls are TRBV28 and TRBJ2-6; weak D call: TRBD1 (6 bases). From germline, CDR1 is MDHEN and CDR2 SYDVKM. V was pared by 3 bases and J by 0 bases, with 9 bases between. This CDR3 has 16 amino acids. DNA of the CDR3: TGTGCCAGCAGTTTTAGGACAGTCTCTGGGGCCAACGTCCTGACTTTC. It encodes CASSFRTVSGANVLTF.

This chain links TRBV10-3 with TRBJ2-1; maybe TRBD1 (6 bases). The CDR3 is 13 residues long. V lost 1 base to trimming and J lost 8 bases, with 9 bases between them. CDR1 ENHRY and CDR2 SYGVKD come from the germline V gene. The CDR3 DNA sequence: TGTGCCATCAGTGAGTACAGGGCCGATGAGCAGTTCTTC. Residues: CAISEYRADEQFF.

V and J are TRBV6-5 and TRBJ1-2, with TRBD1 matching 7 bases. Germline CDR1 MNHEY, CDR2 SVGAGI. V lost 4 bases to trimming and J lost 9 bases; unmatched junction nucleotides: 8. The CDR3 runs to 13 residues. CDR3 sequence (DNA): TGTGCCAGCAGTTTCGGACAGGCACGGAGCTACACCTTC. This sequence encodes CASSFGQARSYTF.

The chain joins TRBV6-1 to TRBJ2-7, with D possibly being TRBD1 (5 bases). The V gene lost 2 bases and the J gene lost 7 bases, with 24 bases spanning the gap. CDR3 size: 17 residues. Germline-derived CDR1 and CDR2 are MNHNS and SASEGT. The CDR3 reads CASSELRGSIQVGEQYF. CDR3 DNA: TGTGCCAGCAGTGAACTAAGGGGTTCGATACAAGTGGGTGAGCAGTACTTC.

This chain links TRBV28 with TRBJ1-5; D is unclear. The germline gives CDR1 MDHEN, CDR2 SYDVKM. The CDR3 covers 16 residues. V was cut by 1 base and J by 4 bases, with 14 bases left in between. The CDR3 region has the DNA TGTGCCAGCAGTTTATATAGAGGGCTCAAGAATCAGCCCCAGCATTTT. This sequence encodes CASSLYRGLKNQPQHF.

This clone was detected a few times. The genes are TRBV25-1 and TRBJ2-3; 13 bases agree with TRBD2. The CDR3 runs to 16 residues. The germline V gene has CDR1 MGHDK and CDR2 SYGVNS. J was trimmed by 4 bases and V by 6 bases; bases with no gene match: 7. The CDR3 sequence is CASRKTSGGSADTQYF. As DNA, the CDR3 is TGTGCCAGCAGGAAGACTAGCGGGGGGTCCGCAGATACGCAGTATTTT.

The rearrangement links TRBV9 to TRBJ2-2; 7 bases line up with TRBD2. Germline V CDR1 and CDR2: SGDLS, YYNGEE. With 0 bases clipped from V and 6 bases from J, the junction kept 8 bases outside the gene matches. The CDR3 runs 16 residues. CDR3: CASSVAPLAGAGELFF. In nucleotides, the CDR3 is TGTGCCAGCAGCGTAGCTCCGCTGGCGGGGGCCGGGGAGCTGTTTTTT. The full variable domain, rest sourced from reference TRBV9 and TRBJ2-2, is DSGVTQTPKHLITATGQRVTLRCSPRSGDLSVYWYQQSLDQGLQFLIQYYNGEERAKGNILERFSAQQFPDLHSELNLSSLELGDSALYFCASSVAPLAGAGELFFGEGSRLTVL.

The gene calls are TRBV5-4 and TRBJ1-2; 8 bases agree with TRBD1. V shed 5 bases and J 1 base; nucleotides not matched to a gene: 7. This CDR3 has 15 residues. CDR1 and CDR2 from the germline V gene are SGHNT and YYREEE (reference sequence). Written as DNA, the CDR3 is TGTGCCAGCAGTCCCGGACAGGGTAATAACTATGGCTACACCTTC. Its translation: CASSPGQGNNYGYTF.

This clone was counted a few times. The chain combines TRBV6-5 with TRBJ2-1; no definite D call. The CDR3 consists of 13 residues. V lost 6 bases and J 3 bases, leaving 9 bases between the germline ends. The germline gives CDR1 MNHEY, CDR2 SVGAGI. The CDR3 DNA follows: TGTGCCAGCAGCCCGACGGGCTACAATGAGCAGTTCTTC. Encoded protein: CASSPTGYNEQFF.

The chain uses TRBV7-7 and TRBJ2-5; D gene ambiguous. Germline V gene sequence: CDR1 SSHAT, CDR2 FNYEAQ (reference sequence). Trimming stripped 2 bases from V and 1 base from J, with 8 bases between. The CDR3 has 14 residues. CDR3 nucleotide sequence: TGTGCCAGCAGCTTAACAGTCGCCCAAGAGACCCAGTACTTC. Translating gives CASSLTVAQETQYF.

The chain has TRBV7-8 and TRBJ1-2, with 7 bases that match TRBD1. The ends lost 5 bases at V and 1 base at J; junction bases unmatched: 7. Germline CDR1 SGHVS, CDR2 FQNEAQ. This CDR3 region has 15 residues. CDR3 DNA: TGTGCCAGCAGCCCGACAGGGAACGATAACTATGGCTACACCTTC. Translating gives CASSPTGNDNYGYTF.

V and J are TRBV18 and TRBJ1-4; tentatively, D is TRBD1 (5 bases). V shed 0 bases and J shed 2 bases, with 13 bases lying between them. Germline V gives CDR1 KGHSH, CDR2 LQKENI. CDR3 length equals 17 residues. CDR3 amino acids: CASSPPNPGRTNEKLFF. The CDR3 bases are TGTGCCAGCTCACCACCCAATCCAGGGAGGACTAATGAAAAACTGTTTTTT.

The chain couples TRBV29-1 to TRBJ1-1, with D unclear. The CDR3 has 12 residues. The germline gives CDR1 SQVTM, CDR2 ANQGSEA. The V and J ends lost 5 bases and 1 base respectively, with 8 bases between them. The CDR3, as DNA: TGCAGCGTTCGTAGCTGGAACACTGAAGCTTTCTTT. Its translation: CSVRSWNTEAFF. The full variable domain, completed using reference TRBV29-1 and TRBJ1-1, is SAVISQKPSRDICQRGTSLTIQCQVDSQVTMMFWYRQQPGQSLTLIATANQGSEATYESGFVIDKFPISRPNLTFSTLTVSNMSPEDSSIYLCSVRSWNTEAFFGQGTRLTVV.

The V and J genes are TRBV7-9 and TRBJ2-7, with D perhaps matching TRBD1 (6 bases). In germline, CDR1 is SEHNR, CDR2 FQNEAQ (reference sequence). V shed 3 bases and J shed 4 bases, with 10 bases lying between them. The CDR3 extends over 13 amino acids. The CDR3 spells CASSFPGAYEQYF. The CDR3 bases are TGTGCCAGCAGCTTTCCAGGGGCGTACGAGCAGTACTTC.

V and J are TRBV7-2 and TRBJ2-1; TRBD1 might be the D (5 bases). The germline V and J ends were trimmed by 5 bases and 3 bases, with 17 bases remaining between them. The CDR3 consists of 16 residues. Germline V gene lookup returns CDR1 SGHTA and CDR2 FQGNSA. The CDR3 loop reads CASSRQGGVGYNEQFF. For the CDR3, the DNA is TGTGCCAGCAGCCGTCAGGGTGGAGTTGGCTACAATGAGCAGTTCTTC.

The rearrangement joins TRBV6-4 to TRBJ2-5; weak D call: TRBD1 (6 bases). Germline CDR1 is MRHNA and CDR2 is SNTAGT. Trimming took 5 bases from V and 5 from J, leaving 15 bases between them. There are 14 residues in the CDR3. The CDR3 region has the DNA TGTGCCAGCAGTTACCCCTCCCAGGGGGAGACCCAGTACTTC. Translation gives CASSYPSQGETQYF.

The rearrangement uses TRBV5-6 and TRBJ1-2; D remains ambiguous. The germline CDR1 and CDR2 sequences are SGHDT and YYEEEE. The CDR3 is 14 amino acids. Trimming removed 0 bases at V and 4 bases at J, with 10 bases between. Written as DNA, the CDR3 is TGTGCCAGCAGCTTGGTTTCCTTCTCCTATGGCTACACCTTC. This sequence encodes CASSLVSFSYGYTF.

J is TRBJ1-1 and V is TRBV3-1 (or the pseudogene TRBV3-2); TRBD1 is a possible D gene (5 bases). CDR1 and CDR2 (germline): LGHDT, YNNKEL (reference sequence). CDR3 length: 13 amino acids. V lost 2 bases and J 5 bases, leaving 9 bases between the germline ends. The CDR3 is CASSQRGGTEAFF. The CDR3 region has the DNA TGTGCCAGCAGCCAAAGGGGTGGGACTGAAGCTTTCTTT.

V usage is TRBV28 and J usage is TRBJ1-5; D remains ambiguous. The CDR3 extends over 14 amino acids. V was shortened by 3 bases and J by 4 bases, with 10 bases between the two germline ends. From germline, CDR1 is MDHEN and CDR2 SYDVKM. The CDR3 DNA sequence: TGTGCCAGCAGTTTTCCCCAGCGAAATCAGCCCCAGCATTTT. Protein sequence: CASSFPQRNQPQHF.

DNA of the CDR3: TGTGCCAGCAGCTTAGTGGGACAGAACTATGGCTACACCTTC. Translated, it gives CASSLVGQNYGYTF. The gene calls are TRBV7-9 and TRBJ1-2; 7 nucleotides match TRBD1. V gave up 1 base and J gave up 2 bases; unmatched junction bases: 1. CDR1 and CDR2 (germline): SEHNR, FQNEAQ (reference sequence). The CDR3 contains 14 residues.

The V call is TRBV7-9, the J call TRBJ1-1, with D perhaps TRBD1 (6 bases). CDR1 and CDR2 (germline): SEHNR, FQNEAQ (reference sequence). The CDR3 is 15 residues long. V was trimmed by 0 bases and J by 5 bases, leaving 13 bases between them. Here the CDR3 DNA reads TGTGCCAGCAGCTTAGCCAGGGGAGTACGGACTGAAGCTTTCTTT. It yields the protein CASSLARGVRTEAFF.

The chain uses TRBV7-9 and TRBJ1-2; 7 nucleotides agree with TRBD1. CDR1 and CDR2 from the germline V gene are SEHNR and FQNEAQ (reference sequence). There are 15 residues in the CDR3. The trim removed 1 base at V and 4 bases at J, leaving 6 bases unmatched. The CDR3 loop is CASSLGTGHGYGYTF. For the CDR3, the DNA is TGTGCCAGCAGCTTAGGGACAGGTCATGGCTATGGCTACACCTTC.

In this sample, this clone turned up many times. The CDR3 sequence: CASAGPSYEQYF. DNA of the CDR3: TGTGCCAGTGCCGGTCCTTCCTACGAGCAGTACTTC. This rearrangement joins TRBV6-5 to TRBJ2-7, with D hard to call. V dropped 9 bases and J dropped 1 base, with 10 bases sitting between them. The CDR3 has 12 residues. Germline V lookup: CDR1 MNHEY, CDR2 SVGAGI.